This T cell receptor beta chain was identified during a study of Ad26.COV2.S vaccination and SARS-CoV-2 variants. Study conclusions and caveats: Placebo and vaccine recipients had non-spike TCR breadth that was similar. Higher spike-specific TCR breadth was found in vaccine recipients than in placebo recipients. It is possible that the TCR breadth and depth analyses underestimated the total T cell responses.

Generated by immunoSEQ multiplex PCR, the TCRdb table keeps only in-frame clones and is missing some. This sample carries approximately 97,000 clones, less than 85% of them seen once, and the ten largest clones take 17%. A remark on this clone: Its specificity is not known.

There are 15 residues in the CDR3. Trimming shortened V by 2 bases and J by 3 bases, and 13 bases separated the two germline ends. In germline, CDR1 is GTSNPN, CDR2 SVGIG (reference sequence). The rearrangement links TRBV30 to TRBJ2-2; D remains unclear. This receptor was identified in a human donor who had recovered from COVID-19. The source was peripheral blood, collected after recovery from COVID-19. The DNA of the CDR3 is TGTGCCTGGAGTATGGTGGGGAAGGACACCGGGGAGCTGTTTTTT. It translates to CAWSMVGKDTGELFF. The full variable domain, completed using reference TRBV30 and TRBJ2-2, is SQTIHQWPATLVQPVGSPLSLECTVEGTSNPNLYWYRQAAGRGLQLLFYSVGIGQISSEVPQNLSASRPQDRQFILSSKKLLLSDSGFYLCAWSMVGKDTGELFFGEGSRLTVL.